These 15 T cell receptor beta chains originate from one sample sequenced in a study of T cells in Graves' hyperthyroidism and ophthalmopathy. Authors of the study amplified TCR beta CDR3 regions from RNA transcripts. The HTBI primer set drove a first-round RT-PCR of the TCR CDR3. TCRdb used MiXCR to reprocess the multiplex PCR reads, holding one entry per CDR3 protein. The sample records roughly 550,000 distinct CDR3 sequences, 15% to 20% being singletons. Sequences were obtained from blood. The receptors come from a woman in her 30s with Graves' ophthalmopathy.

This clonotype came up many times. The chain joins TRBV7-8 to TRBJ1-2; D ambiguous. V was shortened by 5 bases and J by 3 bases, with 13 bases between the two germline ends. This CDR3 is 14 amino acids long. Germline CDR1 SGHVS, CDR2 FQNEAQ. The CDR3 here is CASSPGNEDYGYTF. The DNA for the CDR3 is TGTGCCAGCAGCCCGGGGAATGAGGACTATGGCTACACCTTC.

A few counts support this clonotype. The chain carries TRBV7-3 and TRBJ2-3; D is possibly TRBD2 (5 bases). The V and J ends lost 0 bases and 2 bases respectively, with 9 bases between them. CDR1 is SGHTA, CDR2 FQGTGA, per germline. The CDR3 length is 15 residues. The CDR3: CASSLTLTTTDTQYF. CDR3 DNA sequence: TGTGCCAGCAGCTTAACTTTGACTACCACAGATACGCAGTATTTT.

This clonotype showed up just a few times. The chain combines TRBV7-9 with TRBJ1-1, with a weak D call TRBD1 (5 bases). CDR3 length: 14 amino acids. Trimming took off 1 base at V and 4 bases at J, with 10 bases between the two ends. Germline V gives CDR1 SEHNR, CDR2 FQNEAQ (reference sequence). CDR3 protein: CASSLVQRGTEAFF. CDR3 coding DNA: TGTGCCAGCAGCTTAGTACAGAGGGGCACTGAAGCTTTCTTT. Based on the CDR3 plus reference TRBV7-9 and TRBJ1-1, the full variable domain is DTGVSQNPRHKITKRGQNVTFRCDPISEHNRLYWYRQTLGQGPEFLTYFQNEAQLEKSRLLSDRFSAERPKGSFSTLEIQRTEQGDSAMYLCASSLVQRGTEAFFGQGTRLTVV.

In its sample, this clonotype was seen many times. The chain is built from TRBV5-5 and TRBJ2-3; D gene unclear. CDR3 size: 19 residues. Germline loops: CDR1 SGHKS, CDR2 YYEKEE (reference sequence). V dropped 0 bases and J dropped 3 bases, with 23 bases sitting between them. CDR3 DNA sequence: TGTGCCAGCAGCTTGGAACAATTGTTGACCCTATTTTATACAGATACGCAGTATTTT. Its translation is CASSLEQLLTLFYTDTQYF.

This clonotype was observed a few times. The J gene is TRBJ1-5, the V gene TRBV29-1; unclear D gene. V dropped 4 bases and J dropped 0 bases, with 7 bases sitting between them. The CDR3 is 13 residues long. The germline V gene has CDR1 SQVTM and CDR2 ANQGSEA. The CDR3 DNA reads TGCAGCGTTGGAAGCTTTAGCAATCAGCCCCAGCATTTT. It specifies CSVGSFSNQPQHF.

In this sample, this clonotype turned up many times. V gene TRBV9 combines with J gene TRBJ1-1; D gene unclear. Germline CDR1 SGDLS, CDR2 YYNGEE. The CDR3 extends over 16 amino acids. Trimming cost V 0 bases and J 4 bases, with 16 bases left between them. The CDR3 bases are TGTGCCAGCAGCGTAGATGATCCGGGAAAGTCCACTGAAGCTTTCTTT. As protein: CASSVDDPGKSTEAFF.

The sample holds a few counts of this clonotype. CDR3 sequence reads: CAISERVGETQYF. CDR3 coding DNA: TGTGCCATCAGCGAAAGGGTGGGGGAGACCCAGTACTTC. This sequence joins TRBV10-3 and TRBJ2-5; D gene unclear. Trimming pared 6 bases from V and 5 bases from J, leaving 13 bases between. Germline values: CDR1 ENHRY, CDR2 SYGVKD. There are 13 residues in the CDR3.

This clonotype was seen ten or more times. The chain is built from TRBV10-3 and TRBJ2-3; D not resolved. In germline, CDR1 is ENHRY, CDR2 SYGVKD. Deletions cut 8 bases from V and 4 bases from J, with 10 bases between. The CDR3 length is 12 residues. CDR3 region: CAIAATSDTQYF. The CDR3 nucleotides are TGTGCCATCGCGGCTACCTCAGATACGCAGTATTTT.

Many counts were recorded for this clonotype. This chain connects TRBV30 to TRBJ2-1; 8 bases agree with TRBD2. Germline loops: CDR1 GTSNPN, CDR2 SVGIG (reference sequence). V lost 2 bases, J lost 5 bases, and 2 bases stayed unmatched. This CDR3 is 13 amino acids long. CDR3 DNA sequence: TGTGCCTGGAGTACACTAGCGGACAATGAGCAGTTCTTC. This gives the protein CAWSTLADNEQFF. The full variable domain, completed using reference TRBV30 and TRBJ2-1, is SQTIHQWPATLVQPVGSPLSLECTVEGTSNPNLYWYRQAAGRGLQLLFYSVGIGQISSEVPQNLSASRPQDRQFILSSKKLLLSDSGFYLCAWSTLADNEQFFGPGTRLTVL.

This clonotype was seen repeatedly, ten times or more. V gene TRBV20-1 combines with J gene TRBJ2-3; 8 bases line up with TRBD2. The V segment lost 6 bases and the J segment 3 bases; nucleotides outside the gene matches: 11. CDR3 length: 15 residues. Germline-derived CDR1 and CDR2 are DFQATT and SNEGSKA (reference sequence). CDR3 DNA sequence: TGCAGTGCCGCCCCCCCCAGCGGGAGAACAGATACGCAGTATTTT. Its protein product is CSAAPPSGRTDTQYF.

This clonotype was recorded many times. The V and J genes are TRBV28 and TRBJ2-1; D perhaps matches TRBD2 (6 bases). The CDR3 is made up of 14 amino acids. Trimming left V 6 bases short and J 5 bases short, with 14 bases between. Per germline, CDR1 MDHEN and CDR2 SYDVKM. The CDR3 is CASSPSGVDNEQFF. The DNA for the CDR3 is TGTGCCAGCAGCCCCTCGGGGGTTGACAATGAGCAGTTCTTC.

This clonotype appeared many times. This chain joins TRBV20-1 and TRBJ2-5; 7 bases are a match to TRBD2. Germline V gene lookup returns CDR1 DFQATT and CDR2 SNEGSKA (reference sequence). This CDR3 has 15 amino acids. V dropped 1 base and J dropped 1; count of bases not matched to a gene: 6. For the CDR3, the DNA is TGCAGTGCTAGAGCGGCCAGGACTAGCCAAGAGACCCAGTACTTC. It specifies CSARAARTSQETQYF.

The rearrangement joins TRBV6-1 to TRBJ2-3; D is possibly TRBD1 (5 bases). The V and J ends lost 4 bases and 0 bases respectively, with 11 bases between them. Germline CDR1 and CDR2: MNHNS and SASEGT. The CDR3 extends over 15 amino acids. CDR3 region: CASSGQGASTDTQYF. The CDR3 DNA follows: TGTGCCAGCAGTGGCCAGGGCGCTAGCACAGATACGCAGTATTTT.

Many counts were recorded for this clonotype. The V and J genes are TRBV20-1 and TRBJ2-2; D call uncertain. CDR3 length: 13 amino acids. V shed 4 bases and J shed 0 bases, with 6 bases lying between them. The V gene's germline CDR1 is DFQATT and CDR2 SNEGSKA (reference sequence). The CDR3 region is CSATASNTGELFF. CDR3 bases: TGCAGTGCTACAGCGTCGAACACCGGGGAGCTGTTTTTT.

The chain recombines TRBV20-1 with TRBJ2-1; 8 nucleotides align to TRBD2. V gave up 6 bases and J gave up 9 bases; unmatched junction bases: 16. This CDR3 has 15 amino acids. Per germline, CDR1 DFQATT and CDR2 SNEGSKA (reference sequence). The CDR3 sequence: CSAGKTSAPVGEQFF. The CDR3 DNA is TGCAGTGCCGGAAAGACTAGCGCCCCGGTCGGTGAGCAGTTCTTC.